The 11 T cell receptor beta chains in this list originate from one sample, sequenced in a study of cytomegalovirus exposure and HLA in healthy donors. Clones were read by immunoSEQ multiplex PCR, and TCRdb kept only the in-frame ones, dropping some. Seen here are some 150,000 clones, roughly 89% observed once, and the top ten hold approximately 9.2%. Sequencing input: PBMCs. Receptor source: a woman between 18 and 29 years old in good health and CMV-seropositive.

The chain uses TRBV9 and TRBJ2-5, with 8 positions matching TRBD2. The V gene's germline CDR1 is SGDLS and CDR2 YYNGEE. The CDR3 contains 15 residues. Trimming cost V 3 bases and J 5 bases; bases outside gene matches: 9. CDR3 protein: CASSGRGAEWETQYF. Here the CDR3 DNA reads TGTGCCAGCAGCGGGCGGGGGGCCGAATGGGAGACCCAGTACTTC.

CDR3 bases: TGTTTCTCCGTCCGTTTTCAGCCCCAGCATTTT. Protein sequence: CFSVRFQPQHF. This rearrangement joins TRBV19 to TRBJ1-5; D gene ambiguous. Germline values: CDR1 LNHDA, CDR2 SQIVND (reference sequence). This CDR3 is built from 11 residues. The entire variable domain, with the rest obtained from reference TRBV19 and TRBJ1-5, is as follows: DGGITQSPKYLFRKEGQNVTLSCEQNLNHDAMYWYRQDPGQGLRLIYYSQIVNDFQKGDIAEGYSVSREKKESFPLTVTSAQKNPTAFYLCFSVRFQPQHFGDGTRLSIL.

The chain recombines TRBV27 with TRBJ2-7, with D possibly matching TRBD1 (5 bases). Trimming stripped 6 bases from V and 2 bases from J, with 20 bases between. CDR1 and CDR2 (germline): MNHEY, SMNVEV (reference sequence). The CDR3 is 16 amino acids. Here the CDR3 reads CASSAAGQGIPYEQYF. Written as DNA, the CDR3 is TGTGCCAGCAGCGCCGCCGGGCAGGGTATCCCCTACGAGCAGTACTTC.

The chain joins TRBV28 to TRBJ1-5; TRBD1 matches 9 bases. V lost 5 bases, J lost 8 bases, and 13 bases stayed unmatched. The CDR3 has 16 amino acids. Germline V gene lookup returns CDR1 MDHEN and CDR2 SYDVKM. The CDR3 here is CASSPRTGVRVEPQHF. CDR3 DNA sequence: TGTGCCAGCAGTCCCCGGACAGGGGTACGGGTGGAGCCCCAGCATTTT.

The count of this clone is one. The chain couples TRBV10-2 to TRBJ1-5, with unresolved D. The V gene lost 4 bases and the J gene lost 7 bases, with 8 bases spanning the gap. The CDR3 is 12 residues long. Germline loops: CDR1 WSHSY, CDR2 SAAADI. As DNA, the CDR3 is TGCGCCAGCAGTGTTGGCGGCCAGCCCCAGCATTTT. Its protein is CASSVGGQPQHF.

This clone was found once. CDR3 nucleotide sequence: TGCGCCAGCAGTCTCGACAGGGGGAGCGGGCAAGAGACCCAGTACTTC. This gives the protein CASSLDRGSGQETQYF. This chain joins TRBV10-2 and TRBJ2-5; the match to TRBD1 covers 9 bases. Looked up from germline, CDR1 is WSHSY and CDR2 is SAAADI. Trimming took 5 bases from V and 2 from J; bases not matched to a gene: 9. The CDR3 covers 16 residues.

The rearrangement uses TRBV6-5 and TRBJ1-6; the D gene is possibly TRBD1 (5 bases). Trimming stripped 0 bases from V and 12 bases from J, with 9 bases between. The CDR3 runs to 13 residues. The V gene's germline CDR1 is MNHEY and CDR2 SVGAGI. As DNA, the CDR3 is TGTGCCAGCAGTTACTCGGACACCAAACCCCTCCACTTT. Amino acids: CASSYSDTKPLHF.

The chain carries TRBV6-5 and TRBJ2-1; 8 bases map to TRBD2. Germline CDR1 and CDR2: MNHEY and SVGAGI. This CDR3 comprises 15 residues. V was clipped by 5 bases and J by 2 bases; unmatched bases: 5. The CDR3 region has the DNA TGTGCCAGCAGTACAAGCGGGGGCGCCTACAATGAGCAGTTCTTC. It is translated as CASSTSGGAYNEQFF.

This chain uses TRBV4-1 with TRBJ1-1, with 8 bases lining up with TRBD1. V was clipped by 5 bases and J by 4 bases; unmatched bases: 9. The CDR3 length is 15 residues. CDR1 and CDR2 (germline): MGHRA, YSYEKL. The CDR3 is CASSDQTTGGTEAFF. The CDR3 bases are TGCGCCAGCAGCGACCAAACCACAGGGGGCACTGAAGCTTTCTTT.

CDR3 in amino acids: CASSVVGAELFF. CDR3 coding DNA: TGTGCCAGCAGTGTCGTGGGGGCAGAACTGTTTTTT. The chain links TRBV2 to TRBJ1-4; D is possibly TRBD1 (6 bases). The CDR3 runs to 12 residues. In germline, CDR1 is SNHLY, CDR2 FYNNEI. Trimming pared 4 bases from V and 12 bases from J, leaving 12 bases between.

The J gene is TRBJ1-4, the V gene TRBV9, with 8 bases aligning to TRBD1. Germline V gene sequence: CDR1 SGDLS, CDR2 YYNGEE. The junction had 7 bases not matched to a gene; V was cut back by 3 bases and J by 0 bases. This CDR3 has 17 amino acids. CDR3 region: CASSARDRRATNEKLFF. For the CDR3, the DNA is TGTGCCAGCAGCGCGCGGGACAGGCGTGCAACTAATGAAAAACTGTTTTTT.